This TCR beta chain stems from a study of regulatory T cells in long-lasting Graves disease (TCRdb year 2021). Regarding the study in general: Newly diagnosed Graves' disease patients had taken antithyroid drugs for less than 3 months. Persistent Graves' disease patients were compared with newly diagnosed Graves' disease patients by peripheral blood TCR sequencing and RNA sequencing. The study was conducted in China and was registered as a clinical trial. A total of around 35 samples underwent TCR sequencing: approximately 13 from persistent and about 20 from newly diagnosed Graves' disease patients. The paper as a whole reports these results and caveats: Sequencing and analysis were restricted to the TCR beta chain. Peripheral blood alone was examined, since thyroid tissue, which constituted the primary lesion, could not be accessed. A larger number of public clonotypes was shared among persistent patients (about 2,700) than among newly diagnosed patients (approximately 930). Compared with newly diagnosed patients, patients with persistent Graves' disease had lower TCR Shannon entropy and fewer highly expanded clones, which suggests clonal expansion. The authors noted that the small sample size was a limitation that may lower accuracy.

The intended sense of this specimen's time point label: newly diagnosed GD, antithyroid drugs for less than 3 months. For both TCR sequencing and RNA sequencing, RNA was extracted from PBMCs using TRIzol. The diagnosis of Graves' disease followed American Thyroid Association guidelines. Patients for the study were recruited at an endocrinology department in Xi'an, China. Each patient gave approximately 10 milliliters of peripheral blood, collected in an EDTA anticoagulant tube. Ficoll Paque Plus density gradient separation was used to isolate PBMCs, and no further T cell sorting was done. An Agilent 2100 Bioanalyzer and agarose gel were used to check RNA quality, and a NanoDrop 2000 was used to measure RNA concentration. Concerning this clonotype: Its antigen specificity is not known. A read error may account for a junction end that differs from germline.

The library came from multiplex PCR. TCRdb shows the sequencer as Illumina HiSeq 4000. iRepertoire HTBI primers and Arm-PCR amplification of CDR3 regions were used to construct TCR beta libraries. PCR products were gel purified before sequencing. The original pipeline was this. A total of fewer than 80 TRBV and approximately 13 TRBJ segments were identified across samples and were used for gene usage analysis of CDR3 amino acid clonotypes. Filtered high-quality paired reads were merged into contigs using COPE and FqMerger. Contigs were aligned with BLAST to IMGT TRBV, TRBD and TRBJ reference genes, and CDR3 was defined per IMGT. Any clonotype with a frequency above 0.1% was counted as a highly expanded clone. Shannon entropy was used to measure repertoire diversity, and the Gini coefficient was used to measure V-J evenness. Public clonotypes were defined as clonotypes shared by more than one individual. In TCRdb, the public reads were trimmed at Q25 with fastp and aligned with MiXCR, with productive beta chains retained. Duplicate CDR3 protein sequences are folded into a single record with the most common DNA and genes. None of the V and J calls come from the authors' own analysis; TCRdb made them. Recorded for this sample are some 240,000 distinct CDR3 sequences; roughly a fifth of them occurred a single time. The ten largest clones capture roughly 10% of the sample.

The same sample was also used in a study of T cells in Graves' hyperthyroidism and ophthalmopathy. As described in the second report: A patient counted as having stable Graves' hyperthyroidism if no progression to ophthalmopathy occurred over 18 months of follow-up. Hyperthyroidism patients were newly diagnosed, had a disease duration of under 2 months, and were aged 18 to 65 years. The study excluded patients with uncontrolled infections, other autoimmune diseases, pregnancy or lactation. Diagnoses relied on clinical symptoms, serum thyroxine and TRAb, thyroid ultrasound and orbital computed tomography. A first-round RT-PCR of the TCR CDR3 used the HTBI primer set with the Qiagen OneStep RT-PCR kit. Most expanded thyroid clonotypes (frequency above 0.001) were also detected in blood, a finding suggesting that blood repertoires may reflect thyroid immune responses. A 13 V-J signature model separated ophthalmopathy from stable hyperthyroidism, with roughly 88% sensitivity and around 84% specificity in cross-validation and 80%/75% in testing. In validation, the model predicted progression to ophthalmopathy a median of about 6 months before onset, with about 71% sensitivity and about 72% specificity. To identify distinguishing TCR V-J signatures, a discovery cohort of 95 to 100 patients was used, comprising 43 with Graves' ophthalmopathy and approximately 57 with stable Graves' hyperthyroidism. An independent validation cohort of under 20 hyperthyroidism patients and some 15 patients who later progressed to ophthalmopathy tested prospective prediction of ophthalmopathy. For training and testing, the 100 or so patients in the discovery cohort were randomly divided in a 7:3 ratio. Thyroid tissue and blood T-cell repertoires from about 6 Graves' hyperthyroidism patients were also compared in the study. Following sampling, methimazole starting at 30 mg daily was given to hyperthyroidism patients, and high-dose intravenous methylprednisolone was given to ophthalmopathy patients. Libraries were constructed in a second round of multiplex PCR, after which size selection and purification were carried out. The libraries were sequenced on an Illumina HiSeq2000 using paired-end 100 bp reads. SOAPnuke was used to process the raw data, removing reads that contained adapters or uncalled bases, had a mean Phred below 15, or lacked an exact match to the constant primer or identifier. High-quality paired reads were merged with COPE v1.2.5, and unique nucleotide sequences were defined as clonotypes. Clonotypes were aligned to IMGT TRBV, TRBD and TRBJ reference segments using MiTCR v1.1. Analysis was restricted to V-J combinations with a frequency above 0.0001, which covered over 98% of repertoires. A TCS score was defined as the ratio between F50 (clonal expansion) and ExV (chaos), using BLOSUM62-based TCRdist between CDR3 peptides within each V-J. Welch's t-statistics and random forest reduced 500 to 550 V-J features to 13, which were used in a naive Bayes classifier (R e1071). Sample size was not statistically predetermined, and investigators were not blinded to group allocation. According to the paper, TCR Vbeta CDR3 sequencing was carried out on roughly 130 peripheral blood samples, which came from under 50 ophthalmopathy, 75 or so hyperthyroidism and approximately 17 progressor patients.

Material: peripheral blood mononuclear cells (PBMCs), obtained at new diagnosis, from a patient treated with antithyroid drugs. This sequence originates from a woman aged 25 to 39 with Graves disease. Donor details come from another sample of the same person, matched by shared clones.

The nucleotide sequence is given as TGCAGTGCTAGAGTATCAGGGGGAAATCAGTCCCAGCATTTT. This encodes CSARVSGGNQSQHF. The rearrangement combines TRBV20-1 with TRBJ1-5; the central 7 bases match TRBD1. Taken from the germline V gene (reference sequence), the CDR1 and CDR2 loops are DFQATT and SNEGSKA. The cysteine opens and the phenylalanine closes a CDR3 of 14 amino acids. Here the CDR3 DNA is all that survives: 42 bases in frame from base 1.